The rows below give T cell receptor beta chains drawn from one sample of a study of T cell responses to AZD1222 COVID-19 vaccine. Profiled with immunoSEQ multiplex PCR; TCRdb holds only in-frame clones, not every one. The table lists tens of thousands of clones, over 70% of them singletons. Material: peripheral blood, obtained on day 0 of AZD1222 vaccination. The receptor source for this set is an adult in good health. Both conserved end residues are part of each CDR3. A D gene is named only where the DNA matches it firmly. Clone size is shown for a subset of rows, as once, few, many or a class of expanded clone.

J gene | clone size | D gene | V gene | CDR3 protein | CDR3 DNA
TRBJ1-1 | - | - | TRBV30 | CAWSWVRNTEAFF | TGTGCCTGGAGTTGGGTAAGGAACACTGAAGCTTTCTTT
TRBJ2-7 | - | - | TRBV28 | CASSFQNAYEQYF | TGTGCCAGCAGTTTTCAGAATGCCTACGAGCAGTACTTC
TRBJ2-5 | few | - | TRBV27 | CASSPGGHDQETQYF | TGTGCCAGCAGCCCCGGCGGACACGACCAAGAGACCCAGTACTTC
TRBJ1-5 | once | - | TRBV28 | CASGRSPNQPQHF | TGTGCCAGCGGTAGAAGCCCCAATCAGCCCCAGCATTTT
TRBJ1-3 | - | - | TRBV3-1/TRBV3-2 | CASSPGDTIYF | TGTGCCAGCAGCCCGGGGGACACCATATATTTT
TRBJ1-4 | - | - | TRBV12-3/TRBV12-4 | CASRANEKLFF | TGTGCCAGCAGGGCTAATGAAAAACTGTTTTTT
TRBJ1-5 | - | - | TRBV28 | CASNTGQPQHF | TGTGCCAGCAATACAGGTCAGCCCCAGCATTTT
TRBJ1-2 | - | - | TRBV19 | CASSMDAGGYTF | TGTGCCAGTAGTATGGATGCCGGGGGGTACACCTTC
TRBJ2-1 | - | - | TRBV4-3 | CASSQDLQYGTPHNEQFF | TGCGCCAGCAGCCAAGACTTACAGTACGGGACTCCGCACAATGAGCAGTTCTTC
TRBJ1-4 | few | - | TRBV5-6 | CASTARRANEKLFF | TGTGCCAGCACGGCTCGAAGGGCTAATGAAAAACTGTTTTTT
TRBJ1-5 | - | - | TRBV30 | CAWSEGSHSNQPQHF | TGTGCCTGGAGTGAGGGGAGTCATAGCAATCAGCCCCAGCATTTT